Below, 26 T cell receptor beta chains from the same sample are listed, as sequenced in a study of OX40 agonist ivuxolimab in advanced cancers. Sequencing used immunoSEQ multiplex PCR; TCRdb keeps in-frame clones, though not all of them. The repertoire holds about 73,000 clones, 70% to 90% seen once, with roughly 9.7% in the top ten. The source material was CD4+ or CD8+ T cells sorted from blood, sampled in a trial of the OX40 agonist ivuxolimab. These receptors all stem from an adult with an advanced solid tumor such as melanoma, head and neck, liver or kidney cancer.

The chain is built from TRBV6-5 and TRBJ2-1; no definite D call. The germline gives CDR1 MNHEY, CDR2 SVGAGI. The CDR3 extends over 14 amino acids. Trimming cost V 4 bases and J 3 bases, with 10 bases left between them. The DNA for the CDR3 is TGTGCCAGCAGTTCTAGTGGGGACTACAATGAGCAGTTCTTC. This codes for CASSSSGDYNEQFF.

The V and J genes are TRBV6-5 and TRBJ1-2; weak D call: TRBD1 (6 bases). This CDR3 comprises 16 residues. Germline V CDR1 and CDR2: MNHEY, SVGAGI. Between the trimmed V and J ends, which lost 2 bases and 4 bases, there was a span of 17 bases. The CDR3 reads CASSYTPQGDGYGYTF. In nucleotides, the CDR3 is TGTGCCAGCAGTTACACGCCACAGGGAGATGGCTATGGCTACACCTTC.

The V gene is TRBV9, the J gene TRBJ2-1; tentatively, D is TRBD1 (6 bases). The CDR3 is made up of 17 amino acids. Per the germline V gene, CDR1 is SGDLS and CDR2 is YYNGEE. V gave up 0 bases and J gave up 6 bases, with 19 bases separating them. CDR3 sequence: CASSVGSGAGAGNEQFF. CDR3 nucleotide sequence: TGTGCCAGCAGCGTAGGCTCAGGGGCCGGGGCGGGCAATGAGCAGTTCTTC.

The chain employs TRBV9 and TRBJ2-5, with TRBD2 as a possible D gene (5 bases). Deletions cut 7 bases from V and 4 bases from J, with 11 bases between. Germline values: CDR1 SGDLS, CDR2 YYNGEE. The CDR3 has 12 amino acids. CDR3 in DNA: TGTGCCAGCGGCCGGGGTGGAGAGACCCAGTACTTC. This translates into CASGRGGETQYF.

The V call is TRBV27, the J call TRBJ2-7, with D tentatively TRBD2 (6 bases). The germline V and J ends were trimmed by 8 bases and 9 bases, with 23 bases remaining between them. CDR3 length: 14 amino acids. CDR1 and CDR2 (germline): MNHEY, SMNVEV (reference sequence). The CDR3 protein is CASGSGTLSAAQYF. DNA for the CDR3: TGTGCCAGCGGGTCCGGGACTCTCTCGGCCGCGCAGTACTTC.

The CDR3 loop reads CASSEESGSNQPQHF. The CDR3 DNA reads TGTGCCAGCAGTGAAGAGTCAGGGAGCAATCAGCCCCAGCATTTT. This chain joins TRBV6-1 and TRBJ1-5, with TRBD1 as a possible D gene (5 bases). Germline V gives CDR1 MNHNS, CDR2 SASEGT. The CDR3 sequence is 15 residues long. Trimming removed 1 base at V and 1 base at J, with 8 bases between.

The chain combines TRBV6-6 with TRBJ2-3; 10 nucleotides match TRBD2. Germline assignment: CDR1 MNHNY and CDR2 SVGAGI (reference sequence). The V segment lost 2 bases and the J segment 3 bases; nucleotides outside the gene matches: 5. The CDR3 sequence is 16 residues long. For the CDR3, the DNA is TGTGCCAGCAGTTACCTCAGCGGGGGGGGGACAGATACGCAGTATTTT. Translating it yields CASSYLSGGGTDTQYF.

The rearrangement uses TRBV2 and TRBJ2-7, with 10 positions matching TRBD2. Germline lookup yields CDR1 SNHLY and CDR2 FYNNEI. CDR3 size: 15 residues. Losses at the gene ends were 7 bases for V and 5 bases for J; bases not matched to a gene: 11. The CDR3 nucleotides read TGTGCCAGCACAAGCGGGAGGGCCACGTTCGACGAGCAGTACTTC. Protein product: CASTSGRATFDEQYF.

J is TRBJ2-7 and V is TRBV12-5; a weak D match, TRBD2 (6 bases). The CDR3 covers 16 residues. Trimming removed 3 bases at V and 5 bases at J, with 20 bases between. CDR1 and CDR2 from the germline V gene are LGHNT and FRNRAP. The CDR3 here is CASGFVVRARGNEQYF. The CDR3 region has the DNA TGTGCTAGTGGTTTTGTGGTCCGCGCCCGGGGGAACGAGCAGTACTTC.

This CDR3 reads CATSEDRGVAETQYF. DNA for the CDR3: TGTGCCACCAGCGAGGACAGGGGGGTAGCAGAGACCCAGTACTTC. V is TRBV15 and J is TRBJ2-5, with 10 bases matching TRBD1. From germline, CDR1 is LNHNV and CDR2 YYDKDF (reference sequence). CDR3 size: 15 residues. The ends lost 5 bases at V and 4 bases at J; junction bases unmatched: 7.

A single count supports this clone. The V gene is TRBV19, the J gene TRBJ2-1, with D possibly matching TRBD1 (6 bases). V was clipped by 6 bases and J by 6 bases, with 6 bases between them. Germline CDR1 is LNHDA and CDR2 is SQIVND (reference sequence). The CDR3 is 11 amino acids. CDR3 bases: TGTGCCAGTAGGACAGGCAATGAGCAGTTCTTC. Encoded protein: CASRTGNEQFF.

Remarks on this clone: The same CDR3 arises from other DNA sequences in this sample as well. CDR3 sequence: CASSVGGALYNEQFF. CDR3 bases: TGTGCCAGCAGCGTCGGGGGGGCCCTATACAATGAGCAGTTCTTC. The chain combines TRBV9 with TRBJ2-1; the match to TRBD2 covers 8 bases. The junction had 5 bases not matched to a gene; V was cut back by 2 bases and J by 4 bases. The CDR3 extends over 15 amino acids. In germline, CDR1 is SGDLS, CDR2 YYNGEE.

V is TRBV5-6 and J is TRBJ2-7; D possibly corresponds to TRBD1 (6 bases). The V gene lost 2 bases and the J gene lost 2 bases, with 11 bases spanning the gap. From germline, CDR1 is SGHDT and CDR2 YYEEEE. CDR3 length: 14 residues. This CDR3 is CASSFRDTTYEQYF. CDR3 coding DNA: TGTGCCAGCAGCTTCCGGGACACAACCTACGAGCAGTACTTC.

The gene calls are TRBV5-1 and TRBJ1-1; a weak D match, TRBD1 (6 bases). This CDR3 spans 14 amino acids. The germline V gene encodes CDR1 SGHRS and CDR2 YFSETQ. V gave up 1 base and J gave up 2 bases, with 9 bases separating them. Here the CDR3 DNA reads TGCGCCAGCAGCTTGAGAGGGACAAACACTGAAGCTTTCTTT. Amino acid sequence: CASSLRGTNTEAFF.

The J gene is TRBJ1-1, the V gene TRBV11-2; TRBD1 aligns across 9 bases. Germline V gene lookup returns CDR1 SGHAT and CDR2 FQNNGV. There are 15 residues in the CDR3. J lost 3 bases, V lost 5 bases, and 7 bases had no gene match. The CDR3 sequence is CASSERQGEDTEAFF. The CDR3 coding sequence is TGTGCCAGCAGCGAGCGACAGGGGGAGGACACTGAAGCTTTCTTT.

The chain is built from TRBV4-2 and TRBJ1-6; D not certain. In germline, CDR1 is LGHNA, CDR2 YNFKEQ. V was shortened by 0 bases and J by 8 bases, with 11 bases between the two germline ends. This CDR3 region has 15 residues. The CDR3 DNA reads TGTGCCAGCAGCCAAGATTACCTGACCGATTCACCCCTCCACTTT. Translating it yields CASSQDYLTDSPLHF.

This chain uses TRBV2 with TRBJ2-1; D perhaps matches TRBD2 (5 bases). Germline CDR1 SNHLY, CDR2 FYNNEI. The germline V and J ends were trimmed by 4 bases and 0 bases, with 13 bases remaining between them. This CDR3 is 16 amino acids long. In DNA form, the CDR3 reads TGTGCCAGCAGTGTTTCATCAGGACTCTCCTACAATGAGCAGTTCTTC. It yields the protein CASSVSSGLSYNEQFF.

This chain links TRBV28 with TRBJ2-2; D is perhaps TRBD2 (5 bases). V was shortened by 2 bases and J by 2 bases, with 15 bases between the two germline ends. Germline V gene data show CDR1 as MDHEN and CDR2 as SYDVKM. The CDR3 consists of 17 residues. The DNA of the CDR3 is TGTGCCAGCAGTTTAAGAATGGGGAGCCCTAACACCGGGGAGCTGTTTTTT. Its protein product is CASSLRMGSPNTGELFF.

The chain uses TRBV7-9 and TRBJ1-6; D remains unclear. The CDR3 length is 14 residues. In germline, CDR1 is SEHNR, CDR2 FQNEAQ (reference sequence). Trimming cost V 1 base and J 10 bases, with 11 bases left between them. CDR3 amino acids: CASSLEGPYSPLHF. CDR3 nucleotide sequence: TGTGCCAGCAGCTTAGAAGGCCCCTACTCACCCCTCCACTTT.

The CDR3 sequence is CSVESSKTGANVLTF. DNA for the CDR3: TGCAGCGTTGAATCCAGTAAGACGGGGGCCAACGTCCTGACTTTC. The chain recombines TRBV29-1 with TRBJ2-6; the D is unclear. The CDR3 extends over 15 amino acids. V was clipped by 2 bases and J by 4 bases, with 12 bases between them. CDR1 and CDR2 (germline): SQVTM, ANQGSEA.

This sequence joins TRBV7-6 and TRBJ2-7; 10 nucleotides match TRBD1. The CDR3 totals 14 residues. V shed 8 bases and J 4 bases; nucleotides not matched to a gene: 8. The germline V gene has CDR1 SGHVS and CDR2 FNYEAQ. CDR3 sequence: CASSPGTGVYEQYF. DNA for the CDR3: TGTGCCAGCTCCCCCGGGACAGGGGTATACGAGCAGTACTTC.

This clone was counted a few times. The chain links TRBV5-1 to TRBJ2-2; D gene ambiguous. CDR1 is SGHRS and CDR2 is YFSETQ in the germline V gene. The length of the CDR3 is 13 residues. Trimming cost V 0 bases and J 5 bases, with 5 bases left between them. The CDR3 loop reads CASSLVGTGELFF. CDR3 sequence (DNA): TGCGCCAGCAGCTTGGTCGGGACCGGGGAGCTGTTTTTT.

The chain is built from TRBV19 and TRBJ1-5; 10 bases map to TRBD1. Germline CDR1 and CDR2: LNHDA and SQIVND (reference sequence). The CDR3 spans 13 residues. With 6 bases clipped from V and 4 bases from J, the junction kept 0 bases outside the gene matches. CDR3 in amino acids: CASRGQGNQPQHF. The CDR3 coding sequence is TGTGCCAGTAGGGGACAGGGGAATCAGCCCCAGCATTTT. The variable domain in full, with the rest retrieved from reference TRBV19 and TRBJ1-5, is DGGITQSPKYLFRKEGQNVTLSCEQNLNHDAMYWYRQDPGQGLRLIYYSQIVNDFQKGDIAEGYSVSREKKESFPLTVTSAQKNPTAFYLCASRGQGNQPQHFGDGTRLSIL.

Written as DNA, the CDR3 is TGTGCCAGCAGTTTATTGGAGACCCAGTACTTC. It encodes CASSLLETQYF. This chain connects TRBV28 to TRBJ2-5; D remains unclear. Germline CDR1 is MDHEN and CDR2 is SYDVKM. The CDR3 sequence is 11 residues long. Trimming shortened V by 1 base and J by 5 bases, and 2 bases separated the two germline ends.

V usage is TRBV21-1 and J usage is TRBJ2-7; the table's TRBD2 call for D was not verified on the DNA. TRBV21-1 constitutes a pseudogene. This CDR3 spans 18 amino acids. CDR3 residues: CASSKAAREGLNPYEQYF. The CDR3 DNA follows: TGTGCCAGCAGCAAAGCGGCGCGGGAGGGCCTAAACCCCTACGAGCAGTACTTC.

The CDR3 is CASSPYGGGNTGELFF. In DNA form, the CDR3 reads TGTGCCAGCAGCCCCTACGGTGGGGGGAACACCGGGGAGCTGTTTTTT. V gene TRBV13 combines with J gene TRBJ2-2; D may be TRBD1 or TRBD2 (5 bases each). Germline CDR1 is PRHDT and CDR2 is FYEKMQ (reference sequence). The CDR3 consists of 16 residues. V was clipped by 5 bases and J by 1 base, with 14 bases between them.